These 8 T cell receptor beta chains were sequenced from one sample in a study of beta chain features in type 1 diabetes. Since all of the isolated RNA was reverse transcribed, expressed TCRB transcripts were what got sequenced. Data came from immunoSEQ multiplex PCR; TCRdb stores just in-frame clones and leaves some out. The sample yields about 260,000 clones, less than 30% seen once. Points from the study as a whole: Moderately but significantly shorter TCRB CDR3s were found in Type 1 diabetes patients in all four CD4+ subsets.

These receptors are not linked to any known antigen. Material: naive CD4+ T cells from blood. These receptors came from a woman in her thirties with type 1 diabetes.

CDR3 region: CASSLASNQPQHF. The CDR3 DNA is TGCGCCAGCAGCTTGGCGAGCAATCAGCCCCAGCATTTT. The chain carries TRBV5-1 and TRBJ1-5, with D unresolved. Trimming cost V 0 bases and J 1 base, with 2 bases left between them. CDR1 is SGHRS, CDR2 YFSETQ, per germline. CDR3 length equals 13 residues.

This clone was counted between two and nine times. The CDR3 loop is CSVAATGGPATEAFF. The CDR3 DNA sequence: TGCAGCGTTGCTGCGACAGGGGGCCCGGCCACTGAAGCTTTCTTT. The gene calls are TRBV29-1 and TRBJ1-1, with 10 bases matching TRBD1. CDR1 is SQVTM, CDR2 ANQGSEA, per germline. CDR3 size: 15 residues. J lost 4 bases, V lost 4 bases, and 9 bases had no gene match.

This clone has a handful of counts. This chain links TRBV30 with TRBJ2-5; a possible D gene is TRBD1 (5 bases). Trimming took off 1 base at V and 0 bases at J, with 12 bases between the two ends. The CDR3 totals 15 residues. The germline CDR1 and CDR2 sequences are GTSNPN and SVGIG (reference sequence). The CDR3 bases are TGTGCCTGGAGTGGCCCTCCAGGGAACCAAGAGACCCAGTACTTC. This translates into CAWSGPPGNQETQYF. The whole variable domain, filled in from reference TRBV30 and TRBJ2-5, reads SQTIHQWPATLVQPVGSPLSLECTVEGTSNPNLYWYRQAAGRGLQLLFYSVGIGQISSEVPQNLSASRPQDRQFILSSKKLLLSDSGFYLCAWSGPPGNQETQYFGPGTRLLVL.

The chain uses TRBV2 and TRBJ2-1; D may be TRBD2 (5 bases). V was shortened by 6 bases and J by 4 bases, with 10 bases between the two germline ends. CDR1 and CDR2 from the germline V gene are SNHLY and FYNNEI. The CDR3 is 13 residues long. The CDR3 coding sequence is TGTGCCAGCAGCTACCGGGGATACAATGAGCAGTTCTTC. This encodes CASSYRGYNEQFF.

The CDR3 region is CAIRADSLGNQPQHF. CDR3 in DNA: TGTGCCATCAGGGCCGACAGCCTCGGCAATCAGCCCCAGCATTTT. The V gene is TRBV10-3, the J gene TRBJ1-5; tentative D call: TRBD1 (5 bases). The CDR3 contains 15 residues. V was shortened by 6 bases and J by 2 bases, with 14 bases between the two germline ends. Germline V lookup: CDR1 ENHRY, CDR2 SYGVKD.

J is TRBJ1-4 and V is TRBV2; 7 bases are shared with TRBD1. The CDR3 covers 14 residues. The V gene's germline CDR1 is SNHLY and CDR2 FYNNEI. Trimming took 3 bases from V and 8 from J; bases not matched to a gene: 6. The CDR3, as DNA: TGTGCCAGCAGTGACAGGACAGGAGGGGAAAAACTGTTTTTT. Translated, it gives CASSDRTGGEKLFF.

This clone was seen more than once but under ten times. The V gene is TRBV29-1, the J gene TRBJ1-1; D ambiguous. CDR3 length: 13 amino acids. The V and J ends lost 6 bases and 3 bases respectively, with 14 bases between them. Germline-derived CDR1 and CDR2 are SQVTM and ANQGSEA. In nucleotides, the CDR3 is TGCAGCGTGTCAGCCCCCGGGGACACTGAAGCTTTCTTT. Its translation is CSVSAPGDTEAFF.

The chain has TRBV10-2 and TRBJ2-5; 8 bases align to TRBD2. Trimming removed 6 bases from V and 4 bases from J; junction bases left unmatched: 4. The germline V gene encodes CDR1 WSHSY and CDR2 SAAADI. The CDR3 consists of 13 residues. Written as DNA, the CDR3 is TGCGCCAGCAGGGCGGGAGGAGGAGAGACCCAGTACTTC. Protein: CASRAGGGETQYF.